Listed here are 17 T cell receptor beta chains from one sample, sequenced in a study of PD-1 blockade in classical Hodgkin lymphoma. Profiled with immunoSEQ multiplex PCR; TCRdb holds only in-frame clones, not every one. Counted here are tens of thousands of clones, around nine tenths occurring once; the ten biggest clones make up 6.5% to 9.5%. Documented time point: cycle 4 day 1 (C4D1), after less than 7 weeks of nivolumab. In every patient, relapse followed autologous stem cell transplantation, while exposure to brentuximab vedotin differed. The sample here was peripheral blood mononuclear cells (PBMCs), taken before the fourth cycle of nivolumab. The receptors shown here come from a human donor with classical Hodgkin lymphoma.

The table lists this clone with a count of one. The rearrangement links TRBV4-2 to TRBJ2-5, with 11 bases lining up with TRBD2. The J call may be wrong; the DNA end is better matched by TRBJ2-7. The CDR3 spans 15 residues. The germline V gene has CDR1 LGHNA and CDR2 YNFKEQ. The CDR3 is CASSQRASGGYEQYF. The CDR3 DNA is TGTGCCAGCAGCCAAAGGGCTAGCGGGGGGTACGAGCAGTACTTC.

CDR3 nucleotides: TGTGCCAGCAGGTATTCGGACGGGTCGAATCAGCCCCAGCATTTT. Residues: CASRYSDGSNQPQHF. V gene TRBV28 combines with J gene TRBJ1-5; D is uncertain. The V gene lost 6 bases and the J gene lost 4 bases, with 16 bases spanning the gap. From germline, CDR1 is MDHEN and CDR2 SYDVKM. The CDR3 contains 15 residues. Based on the CDR3 plus reference TRBV28 and TRBJ1-5, the full variable domain is DVKVTQSSRYLVKRTGEKVFLECVQDMDHENMFWYRQDPGLGLRLIYFSYDVKMKEKGDIPEGYSVSREKKERFSLILESASTNQTSMYLCASRYSDGSNQPQHFGDGTRLSIL.

CDR3 nucleotides: TGTGCCAGCAGGAGACTAGCGGGACAAGAGACCCAGTACTTC. It is translated as CASRRLAGQETQYF. V gene TRBV27 combines with J gene TRBJ2-5; 11 nucleotides align to TRBD2. Germline-derived CDR1 and CDR2 are MNHEY and SMNVEV (reference sequence). The CDR3 consists of 14 residues. J gave up 2 bases and V 6 bases, and 2 bases lay outside the gene matches.

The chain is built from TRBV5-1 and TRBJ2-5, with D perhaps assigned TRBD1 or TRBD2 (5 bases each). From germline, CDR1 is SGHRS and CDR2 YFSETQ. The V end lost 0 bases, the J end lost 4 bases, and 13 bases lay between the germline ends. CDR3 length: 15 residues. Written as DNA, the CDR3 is TGCGCCAGCAGCTTGGATGGGCAGGGACGAGAGACCCAGTACTTC. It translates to CASSLDGQGRETQYF.

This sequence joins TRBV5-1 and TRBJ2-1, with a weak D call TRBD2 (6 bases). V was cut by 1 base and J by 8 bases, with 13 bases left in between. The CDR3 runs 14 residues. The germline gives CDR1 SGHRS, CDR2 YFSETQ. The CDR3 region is CASSLSAGRDEQFF. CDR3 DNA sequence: TGCGCCAGCAGCTTGTCGGCGGGAAGGGATGAGCAGTTCTTC.

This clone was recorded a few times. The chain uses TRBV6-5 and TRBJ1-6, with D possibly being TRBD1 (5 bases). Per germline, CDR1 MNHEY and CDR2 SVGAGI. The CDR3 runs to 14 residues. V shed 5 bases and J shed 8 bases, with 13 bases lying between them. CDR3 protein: CASSGDERYSPLHF. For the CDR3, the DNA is TGTGCCAGCAGTGGGGACGAGCGCTATTCACCCCTCCACTTT.

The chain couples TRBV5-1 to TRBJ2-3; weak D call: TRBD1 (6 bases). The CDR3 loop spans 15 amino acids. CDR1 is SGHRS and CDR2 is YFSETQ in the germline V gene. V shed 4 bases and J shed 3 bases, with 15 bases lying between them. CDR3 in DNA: TGCGCCAGCAGCGGAGCAGGGGATCCGACAGATACGCAGTATTTT. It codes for CASSGAGDPTDTQYF.

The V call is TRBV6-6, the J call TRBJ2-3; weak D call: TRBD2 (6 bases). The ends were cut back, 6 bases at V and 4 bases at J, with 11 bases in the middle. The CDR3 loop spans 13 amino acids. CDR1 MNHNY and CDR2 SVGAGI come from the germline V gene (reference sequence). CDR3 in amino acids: CASRGTVPDTQYF. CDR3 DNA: TGTGCCAGCAGAGGGACTGTCCCAGATACGCAGTATTTT.

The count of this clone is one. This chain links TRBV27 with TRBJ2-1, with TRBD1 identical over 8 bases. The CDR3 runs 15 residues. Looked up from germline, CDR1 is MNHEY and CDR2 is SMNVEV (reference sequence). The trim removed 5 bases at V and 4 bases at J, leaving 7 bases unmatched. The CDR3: CASSLGTGPYNEQFF. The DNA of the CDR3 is TGTGCCAGCAGTCTTGGGACAGGCCCATACAATGAGCAGTTCTTC.

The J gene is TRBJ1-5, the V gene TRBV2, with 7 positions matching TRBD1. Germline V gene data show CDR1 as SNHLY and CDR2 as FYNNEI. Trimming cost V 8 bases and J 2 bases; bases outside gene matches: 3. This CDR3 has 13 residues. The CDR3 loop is CASGTGGNQPQHF. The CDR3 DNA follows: TGTGCCAGCGGCACAGGGGGCAATCAGCCCCAGCATTTT.

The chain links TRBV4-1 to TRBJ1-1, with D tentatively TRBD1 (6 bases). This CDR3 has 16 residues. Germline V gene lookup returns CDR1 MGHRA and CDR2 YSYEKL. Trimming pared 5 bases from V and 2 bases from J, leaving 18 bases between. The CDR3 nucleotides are TGCGCCAGCAGCAGGAAGGGGACACCCGTTAACACTGAAGCTTTCTTT. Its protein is CASSRKGTPVNTEAFF.

The CDR3 loop reads CAIGNRGGTEAFF. CDR3 nucleotides: TGTGCCATCGGAAATAGGGGTGGGACTGAAGCTTTCTTT. This chain links TRBV5-6 with TRBJ1-1; D may be TRBD1 (5 bases). The CDR3 extends over 13 amino acids. The V end was cut by 9 bases, the J end by 5 bases, with 17 bases between. Per the germline V gene, CDR1 is SGHDT and CDR2 is YYEEEE.

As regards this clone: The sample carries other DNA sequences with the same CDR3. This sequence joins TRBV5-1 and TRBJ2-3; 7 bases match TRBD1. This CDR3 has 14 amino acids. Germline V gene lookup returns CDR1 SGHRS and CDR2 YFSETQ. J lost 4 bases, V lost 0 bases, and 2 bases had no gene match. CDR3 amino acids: CASSLGQGADTQYF. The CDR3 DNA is TGCGCCAGCAGCTTGGGACAGGGTGCAGATACGCAGTATTTT.

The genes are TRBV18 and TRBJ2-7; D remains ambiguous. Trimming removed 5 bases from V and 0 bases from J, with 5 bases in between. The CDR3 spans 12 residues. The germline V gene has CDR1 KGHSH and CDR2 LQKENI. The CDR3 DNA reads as TGTGCCAGCTCATCAAACTCCTACGAGCAGTACTTC. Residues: CASSSNSYEQYF.

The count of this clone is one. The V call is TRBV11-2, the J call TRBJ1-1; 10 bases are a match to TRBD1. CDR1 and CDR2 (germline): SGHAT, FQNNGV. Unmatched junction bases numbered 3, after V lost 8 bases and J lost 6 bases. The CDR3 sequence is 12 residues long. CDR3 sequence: CASGGQGSEAFF. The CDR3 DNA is TGTGCCAGCGGGGGACAGGGGTCTGAAGCTTTCTTT. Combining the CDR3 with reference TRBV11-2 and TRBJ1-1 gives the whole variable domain EAGVAQSPRYKIIEKRQSVAFWCNPISGHATLYWYQQILGQGPKLLIQFQNNGVVDDSQLPKDRFSAERLKGVDSTLKIQPAKLEDSAVYLCASGGQGSEAFFGQGTRLTVV.

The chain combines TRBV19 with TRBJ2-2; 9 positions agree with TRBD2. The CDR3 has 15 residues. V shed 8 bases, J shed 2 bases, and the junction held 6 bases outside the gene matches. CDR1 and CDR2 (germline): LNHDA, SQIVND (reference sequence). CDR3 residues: CASGPSGVNTGELFF. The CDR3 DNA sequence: TGTGCCAGTGGTCCTAGCGGGGTAAACACCGGGGAGCTGTTTTTT.

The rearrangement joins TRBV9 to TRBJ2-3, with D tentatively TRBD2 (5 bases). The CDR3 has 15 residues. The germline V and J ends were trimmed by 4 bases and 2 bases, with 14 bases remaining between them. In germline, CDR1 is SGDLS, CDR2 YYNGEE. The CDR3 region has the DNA TGTGCCAGCAGCCGCGAGGACTCTTACACAGATACGCAGTATTTT. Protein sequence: CASSREDSYTDTQYF.